This T cell receptor beta chain was obtained from a study of CD4 T cells in relation to SARS-CoV-2 and coronaviruses. The length of the CDR3 is 14 residues. V dropped 4 bases and J dropped 7 bases, with 12 bases sitting between them. CDR1 and CDR2 from the germline V gene are SGHRS and YFSETQ. The unexposed donors gave CD4+ T cells in about 2011-2018, prior to COVID-19. The cells were cultured for about ten days before CD4+ T cells were isolated. This table comes from immunoSEQ multiplex PCR, and its TCRdb copy is limited to in-frame clones, with some not included. This sample yields roughly 29,000 clones, of which nearly 80% are seen a single time; 20% belongs to the top ten. This clone was counted only a few times. Its specificity is unknown.

The TCR originated in a human donor in good health. The sample comprised CD4+ T cells from PBMCs, cultured in vitro. The chain couples TRBV5-1 to TRBJ1-6, with D possibly being TRBD1 (6 bases). The CDR3 here is CASSAGHGNSPLHF. The CDR3 region has the DNA TGCGCCAGCAGCGCGGGACACGGGAATTCACCCCTCCACTTT.